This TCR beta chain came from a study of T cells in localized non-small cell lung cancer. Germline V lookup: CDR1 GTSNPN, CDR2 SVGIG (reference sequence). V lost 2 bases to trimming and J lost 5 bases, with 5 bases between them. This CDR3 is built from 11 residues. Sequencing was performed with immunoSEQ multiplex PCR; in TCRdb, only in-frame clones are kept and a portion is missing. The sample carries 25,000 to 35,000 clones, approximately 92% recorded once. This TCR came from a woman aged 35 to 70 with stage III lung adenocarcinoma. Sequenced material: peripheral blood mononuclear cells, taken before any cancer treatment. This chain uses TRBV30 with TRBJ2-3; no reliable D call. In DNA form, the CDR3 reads TGTGCCTGGAGTCTGGGAGATACGCAGTATTTT. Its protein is CAWSLGDTQYF.